One TCR beta chain is described in this entry. Its antigen remains unknown. TCRdb independently ran MiXCR on the reads; one entry per CDR3 protein. Of around 630,000 distinct CDR3 sequences listed, approximately 24% were seen once; the top ten hold approximately 8.2%. The sample is drawn from a study of T cell repertoires in cytomegalovirus infection. Study-level background: CMV infection plus the matching HLA type was flagged by public TCR beta signatures.

Study-wide results and caveats: The ex vivo response was dominated by HLA-C-restricted CMV-specific TCR beta clonotypes. Totalled public TCR beta family frequency picked out people who carried CMV plus the relevant HLA.

The sample comprised CD8+ T cells from PBMCs. This TCR was sampled from a human donor in good health (CMV status not recorded). Some clones in this sample may be carry-over from other donors' samples.

The CDR3: CASSSGQGFTYEQYF. The CDR3 DNA follows: TGTGCCAGCAGTTCGGGACAGGGTTTCACCTACGAGCAGTACTTC. This chain links TRBV27 with TRBJ2-7; 9 bases agree with TRBD1. Germline V gives CDR1 MNHEY, CDR2 SMNVEV (reference sequence). V dropped 4 bases and J dropped 2; count of bases not matched to a gene: 6. CDR3 length: 15 residues.